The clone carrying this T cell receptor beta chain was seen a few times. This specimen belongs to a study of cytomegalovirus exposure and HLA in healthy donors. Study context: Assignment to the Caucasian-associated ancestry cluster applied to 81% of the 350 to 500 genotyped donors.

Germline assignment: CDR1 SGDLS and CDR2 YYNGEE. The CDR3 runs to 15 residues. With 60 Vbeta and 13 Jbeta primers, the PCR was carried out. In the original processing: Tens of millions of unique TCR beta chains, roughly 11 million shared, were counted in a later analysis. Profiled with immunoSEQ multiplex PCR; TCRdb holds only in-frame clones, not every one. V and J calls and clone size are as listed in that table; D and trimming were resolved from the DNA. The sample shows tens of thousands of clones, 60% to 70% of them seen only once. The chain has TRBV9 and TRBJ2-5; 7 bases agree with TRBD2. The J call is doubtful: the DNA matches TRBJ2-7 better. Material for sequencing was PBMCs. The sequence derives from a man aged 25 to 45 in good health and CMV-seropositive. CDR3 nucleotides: TGTGCCAGCAGCCCTAGCGGTTATGTCTCCTACGAGCAGTACTTC. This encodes CASSPSGYVSYEQYF.